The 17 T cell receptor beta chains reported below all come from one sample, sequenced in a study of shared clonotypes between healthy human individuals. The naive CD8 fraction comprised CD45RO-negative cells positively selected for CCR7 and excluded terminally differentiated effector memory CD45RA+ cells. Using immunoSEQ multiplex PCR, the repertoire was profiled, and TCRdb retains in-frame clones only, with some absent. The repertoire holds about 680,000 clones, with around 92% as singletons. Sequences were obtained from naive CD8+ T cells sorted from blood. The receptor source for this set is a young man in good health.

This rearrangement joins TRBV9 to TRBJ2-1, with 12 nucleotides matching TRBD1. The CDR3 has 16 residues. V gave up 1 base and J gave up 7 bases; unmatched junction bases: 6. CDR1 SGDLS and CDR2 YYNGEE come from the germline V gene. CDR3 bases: TGTGCCAGCAGCGTACGCCGGGACAGGGGGCGGAATGAGCAGTTCTTC. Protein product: CASSVRRDRGRNEQFF.

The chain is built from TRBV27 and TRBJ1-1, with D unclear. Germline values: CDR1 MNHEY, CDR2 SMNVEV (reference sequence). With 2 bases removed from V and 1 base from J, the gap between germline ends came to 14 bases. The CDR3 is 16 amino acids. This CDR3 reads CASSLILTARNTEAFF. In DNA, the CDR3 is TGTGCCAGCAGTTTAATTCTCACGGCTAGGAACACTGAAGCTTTCTTT.

CDR3 region: CASSAGSTDTQYF. The CDR3 nucleotides are TGCGCCAGCAGTGCGGGGAGCACAGATACGCAGTATTTT. The chain employs TRBV5-1 and TRBJ2-3; maybe TRBD2 (6 bases). The CDR3 has 13 amino acids. V lost 5 bases to trimming and J lost 0 bases, with 7 bases between them. The germline V gene has CDR1 SGHRS and CDR2 YFSETQ.

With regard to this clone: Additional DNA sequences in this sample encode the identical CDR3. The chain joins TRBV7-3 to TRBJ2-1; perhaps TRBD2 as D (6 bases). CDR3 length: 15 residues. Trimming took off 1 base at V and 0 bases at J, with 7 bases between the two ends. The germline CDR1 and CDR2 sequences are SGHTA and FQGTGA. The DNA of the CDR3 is TGTGCCAGCAGCTTAAAGGGAGGCTCCTACAATGAGCAGTTCTTC. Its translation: CASSLKGGSYNEQFF.

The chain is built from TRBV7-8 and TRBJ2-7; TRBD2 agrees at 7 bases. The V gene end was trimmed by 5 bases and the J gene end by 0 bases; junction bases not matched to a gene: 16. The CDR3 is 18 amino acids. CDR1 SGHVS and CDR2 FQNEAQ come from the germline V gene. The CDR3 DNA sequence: TGTGCCAGCAGCGCAGGGTGGACTAGACCTGAAGGCTCCTACGAGCAGTACTTC. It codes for CASSAGWTRPEGSYEQYF.

DNA of the CDR3: TGTGCCAGCAGCTCTTACGTAAGCTCCTACAATGAGCAGTTCTTC. Its translation: CASSSYVSSYNEQFF. The rearrangement joins TRBV5-8 to TRBJ2-1; D is uncertain. CDR1 is SGHTS, CDR2 YDEGEE, per germline. The CDR3 contains 15 residues. V shed 3 bases and J shed 0 bases, with 10 bases lying between them.

The CDR3 loop reads CASSKDAGGTSYEQYF. Here the CDR3 DNA reads TGTGCCAGCAGCAAAGATGCGGGGGGGACGAGCTACGAGCAGTACTTC. The gene calls are TRBV21-1 and TRBJ2-7; TRBD2, the table's D call, was not compared with the DNA. TRBV21-1 counts as a pseudogene. There are 16 residues in the CDR3.

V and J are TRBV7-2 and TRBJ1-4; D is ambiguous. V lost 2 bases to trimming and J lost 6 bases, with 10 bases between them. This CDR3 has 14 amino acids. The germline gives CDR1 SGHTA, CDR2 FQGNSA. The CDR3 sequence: CASSLNWVDEKLFF. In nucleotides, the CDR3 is TGTGCCAGCAGCTTAAACTGGGTGGATGAAAAACTGTTTTTT.

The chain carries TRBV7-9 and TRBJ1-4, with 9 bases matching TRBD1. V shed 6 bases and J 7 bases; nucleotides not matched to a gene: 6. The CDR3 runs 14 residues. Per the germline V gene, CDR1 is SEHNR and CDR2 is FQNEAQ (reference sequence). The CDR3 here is CASRLGQGGEKLFF. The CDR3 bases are TGTGCCAGCAGACTGGGACAGGGAGGTGAAAAACTGTTTTTT.

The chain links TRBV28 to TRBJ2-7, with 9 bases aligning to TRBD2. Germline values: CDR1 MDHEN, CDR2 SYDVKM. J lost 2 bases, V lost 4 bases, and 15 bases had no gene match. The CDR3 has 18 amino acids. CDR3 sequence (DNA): TGTGCCAGCAGTTCCAGCTTAACCCGACTAGCGGATGCCTACGAGCAGTACTTC. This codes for CASSSSLTRLADAYEQYF.

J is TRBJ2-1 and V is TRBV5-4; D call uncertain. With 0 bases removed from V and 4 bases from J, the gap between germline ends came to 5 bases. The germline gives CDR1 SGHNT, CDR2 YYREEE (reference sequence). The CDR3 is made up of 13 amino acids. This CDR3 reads CASSLDNYNEQFF. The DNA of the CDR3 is TGTGCCAGCAGCTTGGACAATTACAATGAGCAGTTCTTC.

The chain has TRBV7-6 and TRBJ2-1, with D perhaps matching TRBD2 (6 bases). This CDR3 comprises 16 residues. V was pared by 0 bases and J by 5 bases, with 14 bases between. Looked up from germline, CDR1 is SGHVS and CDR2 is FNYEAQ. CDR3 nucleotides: TGTGCCAGCAGCTTAGCGCGGCCAGCGGGTCACAATGAGCAGTTCTTC. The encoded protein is CASSLARPAGHNEQFF.

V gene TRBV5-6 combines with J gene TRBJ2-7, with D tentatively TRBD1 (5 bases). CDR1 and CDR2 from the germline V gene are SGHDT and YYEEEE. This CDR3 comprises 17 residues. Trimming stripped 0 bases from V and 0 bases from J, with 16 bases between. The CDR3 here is CASSLAGAGPSSYEQYF. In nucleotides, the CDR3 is TGTGCCAGCAGCTTGGCCGGCGCAGGGCCTTCCTCCTACGAGCAGTACTTC. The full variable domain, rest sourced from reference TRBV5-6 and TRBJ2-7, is DAGVTQSPTHLIKTRGQQVTLRCSPKSGHDTVSWYQQALGQGPQFIFQYYEEEERQRGNFPDRFSGHQFPNYSSELNVNALLLGDSALYLCASSLAGAGPSSYEQYFGPGTRLTVT.

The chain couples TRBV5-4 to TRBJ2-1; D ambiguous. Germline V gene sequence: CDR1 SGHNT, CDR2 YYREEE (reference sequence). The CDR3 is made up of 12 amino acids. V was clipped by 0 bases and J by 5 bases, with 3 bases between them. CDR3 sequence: CASSLDNNEQFF. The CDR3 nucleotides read TGTGCCAGCAGCTTGGATAACAATGAGCAGTTCTTC.

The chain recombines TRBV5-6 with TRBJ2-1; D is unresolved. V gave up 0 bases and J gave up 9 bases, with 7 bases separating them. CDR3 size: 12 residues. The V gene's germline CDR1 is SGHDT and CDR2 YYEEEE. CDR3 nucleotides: TGTGCCAGCAGCTTGGAACTTCCTGAGCAGTTCTTC. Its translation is CASSLELPEQFF.

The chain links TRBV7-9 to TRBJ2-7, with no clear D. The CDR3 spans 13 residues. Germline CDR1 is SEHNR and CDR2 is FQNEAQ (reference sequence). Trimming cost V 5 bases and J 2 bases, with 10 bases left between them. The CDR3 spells CASSQVSAYEQYF. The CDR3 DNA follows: TGTGCCAGCAGCCAGGTATCAGCCTACGAGCAGTACTTC.

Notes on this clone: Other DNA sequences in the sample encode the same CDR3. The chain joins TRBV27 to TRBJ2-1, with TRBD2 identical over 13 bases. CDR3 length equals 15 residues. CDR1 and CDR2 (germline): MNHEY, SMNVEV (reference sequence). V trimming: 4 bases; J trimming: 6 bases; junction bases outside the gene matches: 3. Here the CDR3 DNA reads TGTGCCAGCAGTTCGGGACTAGCGGGGTTCAATGAGCAGTTCTTC. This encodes CASSSGLAGFNEQFF.